This passage covers 17 T cell receptor beta chains from one sample sequenced in a study of shared clonotypes between healthy human individuals (dated by TCRdb to 2020 to 2021). The library was obtained by the immunoSEQ multiplex PCR assay. TCRdb took this table from immuneACCESS and kept in-frame rearrangements with V and J called. Such tables lack part of the clones; where checked against another copy, unresolved V genes explain under half of the gap, and the rest is unexplained. The sample data list hundreds of thousands of clones, and about four fifths of these were observed just once. The top ten constitute less than 15% of the sample. The sequenced sample consisted of PBMCs. These receptors came from a woman in her forties in good health. Some clones in this sample may be carry-over from other donors' samples.

This clone showed up just a few times. The chain is built from TRBV30 and TRBJ2-5, with TRBD2 matching 10 bases. CDR1 is GTSNPN and CDR2 is SVGIG in the germline V gene (reference sequence). V trimming: 5 bases; J trimming: 1 base; junction bases outside the gene matches: 13. CDR3 length: 17 amino acids. CDR3 in DNA: TGTGCCTGGGGGCGGCCTAGCGGGAGTGGGCGCCAAGAGACCCAGTACTTC. Translating it yields CAWGRPSGSGRQETQYF.

This chain joins TRBV6-6 and TRBJ2-5; D remains unclear. CDR3 length: 12 amino acids. Trimming shortened V by 6 bases and J by 5 bases, and 10 bases separated the two germline ends. Germline V CDR1 and CDR2: MNHNY, SVGAGI (reference sequence). This CDR3 is CASRELGETQYF. CDR3 coding DNA: TGTGCCAGCAGGGAATTGGGGGAGACCCAGTACTTC.

The rearrangement links TRBV27 to TRBJ2-7; D unclear. The V and J ends lost 5 bases and 1 base respectively, with 12 bases between them. CDR3 length: 14 residues. Germline V gene sequence: CDR1 MNHEY, CDR2 SMNVEV (reference sequence). The CDR3 is CASSLGDFSYEQYF. CDR3 DNA: TGTGCCAGCAGTCTCGGAGATTTTTCCTACGAGCAGTACTTC.

CDR3 sequence: CASSLALQTGELFF. The CDR3 bases are TGTGCCAGCAGCTTGGCCCTACAAACCGGGGAGCTGTTTTTT. This chain links TRBV7-2 with TRBJ2-2; D call uncertain. Germline V gene lookup returns CDR1 SGHTA and CDR2 FQGNSA. The V end lost 3 bases, the J end lost 5 bases, and 10 bases lay between the germline ends. The CDR3 length is 14 residues.

The rearrangement uses TRBV28 and TRBJ1-2, with D maybe TRBD1 (6 bases). V gave up 2 bases and J gave up 1 base, with 17 bases separating them. Germline loops: CDR1 MDHEN, CDR2 SYDVKM. CDR3 size: 17 residues. The CDR3 protein is CASSLIAWRGVNYGYTF. CDR3 nucleotides: TGTGCCAGCAGTTTAATTGCCTGGAGGGGGGTTAACTATGGCTACACCTTC.

Points on this clone: The same CDR3 arises from other DNA sequences in this sample as well. The chain employs TRBV5-4 and TRBJ1-1; no clear D gene. CDR1 and CDR2 from the germline V gene are SGHNT and YYREEE (reference sequence). V lost 0 bases and J lost 3, with 3 bases in between. CDR3 length: 12 residues. The CDR3 loop is CASSLADTEAFF. Written as DNA, the CDR3 is TGTGCCAGCAGCTTGGCCGACACTGAAGCTTTCTTT.

This sequence joins TRBV15 and TRBJ2-7, with 9 bases lining up with TRBD2. CDR3 length: 15 residues. The V gene's germline CDR1 is LNHNV and CDR2 YYDKDF (reference sequence). J was trimmed by 5 bases and V by 5 bases; bases with no gene match: 10. CDR3 sequence reads: CATSGLAGGPHEQYF. The CDR3 DNA is TGTGCCACCAGCGGGCTGGCGGGAGGGCCCCACGAGCAGTACTTC.

The genes are TRBV5-4 and TRBJ2-7; possibly TRBD2 for D (6 bases). Trimming stripped 4 bases from V and 2 bases from J, with 13 bases between. Germline V gene data show CDR1 as SGHNT and CDR2 as YYREEE (reference sequence). The CDR3 totals 14 residues. Written as DNA, the CDR3 is TGTGCCAGCAGCAGAACAGGAGGGGCCTACGAGCAGTACTTC. It encodes CASSRTGGAYEQYF.

J is TRBJ1-5 and V is TRBV28; the D gene is possibly TRBD1 (6 bases). This CDR3 spans 14 amino acids. In germline, CDR1 is MDHEN, CDR2 SYDVKM. V was shortened by 5 bases and J by 7 bases, with 15 bases between the two germline ends. CDR3 amino acids: CASSPGTLGQPQHF. CDR3 nucleotide sequence: TGTGCCAGCAGTCCCGGGACACTTGGGCAGCCCCAGCATTTT.

The rearrangement uses TRBV6-5 and TRBJ2-2; perhaps TRBD1 as D (6 bases). V lost 6 bases to trimming and J lost 6 bases, with 11 bases between them. The germline gives CDR1 MNHEY, CDR2 SVGAGI. The CDR3 has 13 amino acids. The CDR3 DNA reads as TGTGCCAGCAGCCCCCAGGGGTCCGGGGAGCTGTTTTTT. Its protein is CASSPQGSGELFF.

The chain uses TRBV7-9 and TRBJ2-7, with D perhaps TRBD2 (6 bases). V lost 1 base to trimming and J lost 2 bases, with 15 bases between them. CDR3 length equals 16 residues. Germline loops: CDR1 SEHNR, CDR2 FQNEAQ (reference sequence). In DNA form, the CDR3 reads TGTGCCAGCAGCTTAGGTGGGACTGGCCAGACCTACGAGCAGTACTTC. The encoded protein is CASSLGGTGQTYEQYF.

J is TRBJ2-1 and V is TRBV5-5, with D maybe TRBD2 (6 bases). Per the germline V gene, CDR1 is SGHKS and CDR2 is YYEKEE (reference sequence). The V end lost 4 bases, the J end lost 6 bases, and 20 bases lay between the germline ends. The CDR3 totals 16 residues. CDR3 nucleotides: TGTGCCAGCAGCATAGGAGCAGGGAGGATTGGCAATGAGCAGTTCTTC. The encoded protein is CASSIGAGRIGNEQFF.

This clone has at least ten counts. The chain joins TRBV7-2 to TRBJ2-7, with 7 positions matching TRBD1. Germline loops: CDR1 SGHTA, CDR2 FQGNSA. This CDR3 region has 13 residues. J gave up 9 bases and V 4 bases, and 9 bases lay outside the gene matches. The CDR3 nucleotides are TGTGCCAGCAGCTCACCTGGGACAGTTGGGCAGTACTTC. It codes for CASSSPGTVGQYF.

This clone was observed a few times. This chain uses TRBV5-1 with TRBJ1-1; TRBD1 matches at 7 bases. This CDR3 is 14 amino acids long. Germline V gene data show CDR1 as SGHRS and CDR2 as YFSETQ. Trimming removed 5 bases from V and 3 bases from J; junction bases left unmatched: 7. The CDR3 protein is CASSPYRGDTEAFF. The CDR3 coding sequence is TGCGCCAGCAGTCCTTACAGGGGAGACACTGAAGCTTTCTTT.

The chain couples TRBV28 to TRBJ1-2; TRBD1 matches at 7 bases. The CDR3 has 14 residues. The V and J ends lost 7 bases and 8 bases, in that order; junction bases with no gene match: 13. Germline V gives CDR1 MDHEN, CDR2 SYDVKM. The CDR3 nucleotides are TGTGCCAGCATTAATAGGGGGCCCAGGTCAGGCTACACCTTC. It specifies CASINRGPRSGYTF.

The rearrangement uses TRBV19 and TRBJ2-6, with a weak D call TRBD1 (5 bases). Between the trimmed V and J ends, which lost 3 bases and 12 bases, there was a span of 12 bases. CDR1 LNHDA and CDR2 SQIVND come from the germline V gene (reference sequence). The CDR3 is made up of 13 amino acids. The CDR3 coding sequence is TGTGCCAGTAGTATCCAGGGCCGCCCCGTCCTGACTTTC. It codes for CASSIQGRPVLTF.

In the case of this clone: The identical CDR3 is also encoded by other nucleotide sequences in the sample. This sequence joins TRBV28 and TRBJ2-6; D ambiguous. Germline V gene sequence: CDR1 MDHEN, CDR2 SYDVKM. V lost 4 bases and J 2 bases, leaving 0 bases between the germline ends. The CDR3 is 12 residues long. The CDR3 is CASSSGANVLTF. In DNA, the CDR3 is TGTGCCAGCAGTTCTGGGGCCAACGTCCTGACTTTC.